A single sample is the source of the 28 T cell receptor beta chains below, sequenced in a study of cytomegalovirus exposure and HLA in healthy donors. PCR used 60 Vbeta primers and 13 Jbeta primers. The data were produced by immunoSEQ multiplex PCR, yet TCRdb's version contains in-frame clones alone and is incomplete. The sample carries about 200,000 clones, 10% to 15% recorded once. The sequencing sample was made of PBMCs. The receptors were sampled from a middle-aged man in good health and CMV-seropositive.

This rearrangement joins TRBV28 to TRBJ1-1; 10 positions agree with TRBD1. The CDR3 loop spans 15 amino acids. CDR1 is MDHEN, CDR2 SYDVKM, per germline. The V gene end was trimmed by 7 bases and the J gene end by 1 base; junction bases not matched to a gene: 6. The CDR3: CASKPGQGPNTEAFF. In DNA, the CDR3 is TGTGCCAGCAAACCGGGACAGGGGCCGAACACTGAAGCTTTCTTT.

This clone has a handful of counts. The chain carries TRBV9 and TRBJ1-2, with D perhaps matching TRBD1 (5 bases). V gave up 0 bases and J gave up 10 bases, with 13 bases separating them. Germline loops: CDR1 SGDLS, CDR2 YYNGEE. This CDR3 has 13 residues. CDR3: CASSVVPGGPYTF. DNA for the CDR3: TGTGCCAGCAGCGTAGTACCCGGGGGACCCTACACCTTC.

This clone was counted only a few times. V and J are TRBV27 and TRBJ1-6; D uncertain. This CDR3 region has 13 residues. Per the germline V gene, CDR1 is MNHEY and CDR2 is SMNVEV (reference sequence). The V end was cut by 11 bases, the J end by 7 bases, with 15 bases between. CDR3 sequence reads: CAHGVHKNSPLHF. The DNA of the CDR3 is TGTGCCCACGGGGTTCATAAGAATTCACCCCTCCACTTT.

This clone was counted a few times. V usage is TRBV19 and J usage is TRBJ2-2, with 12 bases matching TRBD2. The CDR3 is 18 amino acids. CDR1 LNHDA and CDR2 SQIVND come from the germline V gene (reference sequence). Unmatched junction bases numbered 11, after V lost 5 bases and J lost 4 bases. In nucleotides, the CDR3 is TGTGCCAGTAGTCCCGAGGGGACTAGCGGGCGATTCACCGGGGAGCTGTTTTTT. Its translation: CASSPEGTSGRFTGELFF.

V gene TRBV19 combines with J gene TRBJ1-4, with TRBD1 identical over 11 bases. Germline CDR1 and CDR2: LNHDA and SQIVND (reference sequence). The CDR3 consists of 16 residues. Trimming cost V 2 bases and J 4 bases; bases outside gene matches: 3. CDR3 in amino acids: CASSIRTGGLNEKLFF. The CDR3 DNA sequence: TGTGCCAGTAGTATACGGACAGGGGGCCTTAATGAAAAACTGTTTTTT.

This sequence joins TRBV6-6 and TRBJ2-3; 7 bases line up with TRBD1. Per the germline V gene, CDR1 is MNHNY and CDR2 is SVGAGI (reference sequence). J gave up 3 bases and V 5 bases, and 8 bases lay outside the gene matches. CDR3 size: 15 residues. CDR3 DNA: TGTGCCAGCAGTCACAGACAGGGTGGAACAGATACGCAGTATTTT. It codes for CASSHRQGGTDTQYF.

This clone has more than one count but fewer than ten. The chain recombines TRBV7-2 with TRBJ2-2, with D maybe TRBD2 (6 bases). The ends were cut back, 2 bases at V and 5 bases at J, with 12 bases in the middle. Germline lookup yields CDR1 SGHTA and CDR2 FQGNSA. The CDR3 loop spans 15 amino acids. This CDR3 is CASSLFLARTGELFF. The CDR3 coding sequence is TGTGCCAGCAGCTTATTTCTAGCGAGGACCGGGGAGCTGTTTTTT.

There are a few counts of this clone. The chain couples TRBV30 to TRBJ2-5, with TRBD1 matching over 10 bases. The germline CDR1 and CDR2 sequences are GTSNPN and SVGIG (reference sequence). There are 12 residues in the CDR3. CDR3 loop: CALDRGTKTQYF. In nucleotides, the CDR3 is TGTGCACTGGACAGGGGGACGAAGACCCAGTACTTC.

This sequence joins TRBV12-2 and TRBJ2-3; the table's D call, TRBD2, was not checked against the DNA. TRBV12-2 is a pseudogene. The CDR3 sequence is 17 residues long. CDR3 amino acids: CASRLVGPGLAVDTQYF. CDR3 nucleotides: TGTGCAAGTCGCTTAGTTGGGCCCGGACTAGCGGTGGATACGCAGTATTTT.

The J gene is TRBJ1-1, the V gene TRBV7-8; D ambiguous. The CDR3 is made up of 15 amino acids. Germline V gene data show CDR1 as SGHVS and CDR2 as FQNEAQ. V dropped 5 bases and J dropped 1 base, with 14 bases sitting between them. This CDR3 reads CASSPLETANTEAFF. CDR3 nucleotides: TGTGCCAGCAGCCCCCTAGAGACGGCGAACACTGAAGCTTTCTTT.

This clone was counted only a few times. The CDR3 is CASGPGGLNEKLFF. DNA of the CDR3: TGTGCCAGCGGGCCTGGGGGACTGAATGAAAAACTGTTTTTT. This chain connects TRBV9 to TRBJ1-4; tentative D call: TRBD1 (5 bases). CDR1 SGDLS and CDR2 YYNGEE come from the germline V gene. CDR3 size: 14 residues. Trimming took 7 bases from V and 5 from J, leaving 15 bases between them.

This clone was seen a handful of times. CDR3 coding DNA: TGTGCCAGCAGCATTACTAGCGGGGGGGACACAGATACGCAGTATTTT. This translates into CASSITSGGDTDTQYF. This chain connects TRBV9 to TRBJ2-3; 13 bases agree with TRBD2. Germline lookup yields CDR1 SGDLS and CDR2 YYNGEE. The length of the CDR3 is 16 residues. The V segment lost 4 bases and the J segment 2 bases; nucleotides outside the gene matches: 4.

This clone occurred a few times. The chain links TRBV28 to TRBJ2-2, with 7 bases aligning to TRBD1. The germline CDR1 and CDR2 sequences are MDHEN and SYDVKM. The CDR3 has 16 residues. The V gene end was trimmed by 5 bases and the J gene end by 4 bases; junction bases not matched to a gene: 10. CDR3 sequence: CASSPQQGFITGELFF. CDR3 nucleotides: TGTGCCAGCAGTCCCCAACAGGGGTTTATCACCGGGGAGCTGTTTTTT. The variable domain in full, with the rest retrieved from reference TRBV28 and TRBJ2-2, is DVKVTQSSRYLVKRTGEKVFLECVQDMDHENMFWYRQDPGLGLRLIYFSYDVKMKEKGDIPEGYSVSREKKERFSLILESASTNQTSMYLCASSPQQGFITGELFFGEGSRLTVL.

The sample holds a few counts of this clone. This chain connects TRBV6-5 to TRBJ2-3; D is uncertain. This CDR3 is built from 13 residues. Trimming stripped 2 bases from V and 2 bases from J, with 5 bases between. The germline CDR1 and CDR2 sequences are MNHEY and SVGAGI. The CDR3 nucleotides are TGTGCCAGCAGTTACCCCAACACAGATACGCAGTATTTT. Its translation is CASSYPNTDTQYF.

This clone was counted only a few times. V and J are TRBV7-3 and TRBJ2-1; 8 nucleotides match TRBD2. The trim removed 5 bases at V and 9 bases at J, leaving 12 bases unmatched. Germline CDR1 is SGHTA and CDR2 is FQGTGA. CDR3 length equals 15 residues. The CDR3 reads CASSPGRGGFGEQFF. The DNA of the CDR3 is TGTGCCAGCAGCCCCGGGAGGGGGGGGTTCGGTGAGCAGTTCTTC.

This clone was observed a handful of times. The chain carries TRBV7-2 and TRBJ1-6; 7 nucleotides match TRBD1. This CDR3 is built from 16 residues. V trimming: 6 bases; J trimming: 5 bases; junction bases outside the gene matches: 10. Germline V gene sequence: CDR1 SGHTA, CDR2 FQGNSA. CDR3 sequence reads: CASRRTGTENNSPLHF. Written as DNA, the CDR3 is TGTGCCAGCAGGCGTACCGGGACAGAGAATAATTCACCCCTCCACTTT.

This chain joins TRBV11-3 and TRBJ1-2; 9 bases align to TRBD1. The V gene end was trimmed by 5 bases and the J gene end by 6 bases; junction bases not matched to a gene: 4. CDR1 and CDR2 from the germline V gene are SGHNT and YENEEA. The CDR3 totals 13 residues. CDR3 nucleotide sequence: TGTGCCAGCAGCAACCGGACAGGGGATGGCTACACCTTC. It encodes CASSNRTGDGYTF.

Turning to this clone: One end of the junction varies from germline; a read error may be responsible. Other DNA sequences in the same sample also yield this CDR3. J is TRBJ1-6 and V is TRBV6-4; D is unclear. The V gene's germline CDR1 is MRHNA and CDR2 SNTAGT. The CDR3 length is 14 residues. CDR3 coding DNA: TGTGCCAGCAGTGAGGAACCCGAGGGCTCACCCATCCACTTT. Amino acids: CASSEEPEGSPIHF.

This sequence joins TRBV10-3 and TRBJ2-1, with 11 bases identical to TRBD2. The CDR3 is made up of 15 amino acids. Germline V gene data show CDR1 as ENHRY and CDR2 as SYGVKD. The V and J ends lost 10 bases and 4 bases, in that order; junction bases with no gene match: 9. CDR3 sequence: CATQLLAGDYNEQFF. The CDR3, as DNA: TGTGCCACCCAACTACTAGCGGGGGATTACAATGAGCAGTTCTTC.

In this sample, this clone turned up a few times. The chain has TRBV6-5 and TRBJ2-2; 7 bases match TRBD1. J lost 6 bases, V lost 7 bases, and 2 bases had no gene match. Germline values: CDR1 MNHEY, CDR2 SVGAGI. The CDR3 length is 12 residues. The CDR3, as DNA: TGTGCCAGCACCGACAGGGCCGGGGAGCTGTTTTTT. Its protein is CASTDRAGELFF.

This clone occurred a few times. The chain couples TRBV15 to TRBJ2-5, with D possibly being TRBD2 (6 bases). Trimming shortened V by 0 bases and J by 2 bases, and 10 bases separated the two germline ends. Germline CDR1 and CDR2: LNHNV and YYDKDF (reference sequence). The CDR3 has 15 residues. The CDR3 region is CATSREGRGQETQYF. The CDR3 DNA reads TGTGCCACCAGCAGAGAAGGCCGGGGGCAAGAGACCCAGTACTTC.

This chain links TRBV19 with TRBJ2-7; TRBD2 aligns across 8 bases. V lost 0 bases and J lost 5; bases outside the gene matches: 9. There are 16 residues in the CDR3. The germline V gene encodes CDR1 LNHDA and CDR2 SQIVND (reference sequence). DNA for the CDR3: TGTGCCAGTAGTATAGATCTGGAGCGGGGGAGAAACGAGCAGTACTTC. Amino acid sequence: CASSIDLERGRNEQYF.

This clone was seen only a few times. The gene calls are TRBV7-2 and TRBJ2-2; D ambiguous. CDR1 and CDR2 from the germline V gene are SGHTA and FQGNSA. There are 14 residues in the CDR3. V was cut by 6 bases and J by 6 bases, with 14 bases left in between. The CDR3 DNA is TGTGCCAGCAGTCCTTACCTGGAGTCCGGGGAGCTGTTTTTT. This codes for CASSPYLESGELFF.

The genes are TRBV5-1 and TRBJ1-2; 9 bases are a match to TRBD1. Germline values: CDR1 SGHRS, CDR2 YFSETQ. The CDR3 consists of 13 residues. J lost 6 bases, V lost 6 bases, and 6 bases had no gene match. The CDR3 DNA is TGCGCCAGCAAAATGGGACAGGGTAATGGCTACACCTTC. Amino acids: CASKMGQGNGYTF.

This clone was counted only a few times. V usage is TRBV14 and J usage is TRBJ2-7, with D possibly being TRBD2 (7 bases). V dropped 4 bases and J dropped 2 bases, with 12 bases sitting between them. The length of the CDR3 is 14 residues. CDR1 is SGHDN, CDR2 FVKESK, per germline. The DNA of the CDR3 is TGTGCCAGCAGCCGCCGGGGGGCCACCTACGAGCAGTACTTC. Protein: CASSRRGATYEQYF.

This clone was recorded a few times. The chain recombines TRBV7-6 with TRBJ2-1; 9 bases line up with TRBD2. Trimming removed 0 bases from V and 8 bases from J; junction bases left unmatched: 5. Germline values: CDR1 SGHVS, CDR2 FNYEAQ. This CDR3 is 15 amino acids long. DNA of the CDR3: TGTGCCAGCAGCTTAGCCAGCGGGGGGTTATATGAGCAGTTCTTC. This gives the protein CASSLASGGLYEQFF.

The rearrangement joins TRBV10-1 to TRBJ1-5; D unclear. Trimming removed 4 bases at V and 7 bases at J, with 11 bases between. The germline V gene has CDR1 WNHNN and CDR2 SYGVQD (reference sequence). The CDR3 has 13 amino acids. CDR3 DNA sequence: TGCGCCAGCAGTGCCAGCCCAGCGCAGCCCCAGCATTTT. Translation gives CASSASPAQPQHF.

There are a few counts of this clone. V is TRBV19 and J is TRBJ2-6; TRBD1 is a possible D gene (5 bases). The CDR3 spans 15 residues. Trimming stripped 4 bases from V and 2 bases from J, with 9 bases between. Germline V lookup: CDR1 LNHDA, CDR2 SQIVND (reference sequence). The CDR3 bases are TGTGCCAGTAGTACTGGGGCGGCTGGGGCCAACGTCCTGACTTTC. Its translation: CASSTGAAGANVLTF.